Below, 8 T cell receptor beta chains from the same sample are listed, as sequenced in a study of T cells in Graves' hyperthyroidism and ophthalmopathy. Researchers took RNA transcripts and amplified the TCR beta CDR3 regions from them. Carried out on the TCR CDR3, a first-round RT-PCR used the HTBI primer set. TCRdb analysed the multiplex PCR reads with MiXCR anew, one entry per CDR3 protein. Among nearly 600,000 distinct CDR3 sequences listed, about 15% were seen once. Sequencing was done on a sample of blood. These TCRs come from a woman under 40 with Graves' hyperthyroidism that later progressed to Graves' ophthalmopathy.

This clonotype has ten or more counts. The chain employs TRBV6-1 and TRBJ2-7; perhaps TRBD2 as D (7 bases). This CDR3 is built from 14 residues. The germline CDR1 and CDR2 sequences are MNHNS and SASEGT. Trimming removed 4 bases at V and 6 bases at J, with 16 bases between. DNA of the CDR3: TGTGCCAGCAGTGTGGGGGGGGCGTTCTCCGAGCAGTACTTC. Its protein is CASSVGGAFSEQYF.

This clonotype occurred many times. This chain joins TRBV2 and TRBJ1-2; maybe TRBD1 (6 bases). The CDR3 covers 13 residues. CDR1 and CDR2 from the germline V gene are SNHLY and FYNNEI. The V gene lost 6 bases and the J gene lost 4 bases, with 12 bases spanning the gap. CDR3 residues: CASRQGGVYGYTF. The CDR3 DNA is TGTGCCAGCAGACAGGGCGGCGTCTATGGCTACACCTTC. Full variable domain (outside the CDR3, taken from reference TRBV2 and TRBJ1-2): EPEVTQTPSHQVTQMGQEVILRCVPISNHLYFYWYRQILGQKVEFLVSFYNNEISEKSEIFDDQFSVERPDGSNFTLKIRSTKLEDSAMYFCASRQGGVYGYTFGSGTRLTVV.

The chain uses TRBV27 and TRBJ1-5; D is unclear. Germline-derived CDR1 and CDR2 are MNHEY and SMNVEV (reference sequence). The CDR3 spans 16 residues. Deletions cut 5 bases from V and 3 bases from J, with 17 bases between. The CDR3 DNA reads TGTGCCAGCAGTCCAAGACTTCCGACAACCAATCAGCCCCAGCATTTT. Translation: CASSPRLPTTNQPQHF.

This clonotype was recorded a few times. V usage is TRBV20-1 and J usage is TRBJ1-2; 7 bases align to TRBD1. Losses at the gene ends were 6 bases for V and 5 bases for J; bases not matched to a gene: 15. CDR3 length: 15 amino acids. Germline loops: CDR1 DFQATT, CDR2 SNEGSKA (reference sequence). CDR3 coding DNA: TGCAGTGCCCAAGACCCAGACAGGGCTGGGTATGGCTACACCTTC. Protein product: CSAQDPDRAGYGYTF.

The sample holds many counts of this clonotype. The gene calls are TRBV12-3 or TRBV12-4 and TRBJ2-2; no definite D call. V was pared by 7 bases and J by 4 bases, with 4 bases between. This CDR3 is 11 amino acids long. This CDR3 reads CASTRTGELFF. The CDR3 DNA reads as TGTGCCAGCACCCGCACCGGGGAGCTGTTTTTT.

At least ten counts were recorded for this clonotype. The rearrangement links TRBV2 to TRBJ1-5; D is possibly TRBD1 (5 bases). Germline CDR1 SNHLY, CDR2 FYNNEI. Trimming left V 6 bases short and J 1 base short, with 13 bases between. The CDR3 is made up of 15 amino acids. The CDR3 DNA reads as TGTGCCAGCAGGGCCCAGGGAAGCAGCAATCAGCCCCAGCATTTT. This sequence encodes CASRAQGSSNQPQHF.

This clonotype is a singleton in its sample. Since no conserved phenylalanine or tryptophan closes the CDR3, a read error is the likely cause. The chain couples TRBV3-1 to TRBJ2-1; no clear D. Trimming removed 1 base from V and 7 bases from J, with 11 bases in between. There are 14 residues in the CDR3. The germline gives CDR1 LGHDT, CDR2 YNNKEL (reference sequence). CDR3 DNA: TGTGCCAGCAGCCAAGGGAAACTGACAAATGAGCAGTTCTAC. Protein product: CASSQGKLTNEQFY.

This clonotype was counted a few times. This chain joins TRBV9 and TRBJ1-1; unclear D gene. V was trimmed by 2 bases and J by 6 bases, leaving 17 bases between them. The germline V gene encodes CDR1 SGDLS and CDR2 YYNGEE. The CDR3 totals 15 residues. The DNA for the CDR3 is TGTGCCAGCAGCGTGGGAATGGGTGGGATCGCTGAAGCTTTCTTT. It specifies CASSVGMGGIAEAFF. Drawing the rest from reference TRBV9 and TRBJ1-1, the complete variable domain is DSGVTQTPKHLITATGQRVTLRCSPRSGDLSVYWYQQSLDQGLQFLIQYYNGEERAKGNILERFSAQQFPDLHSELNLSSLELGDSALYFCASSVGMGGIAEAFFGQGTRLTVV.